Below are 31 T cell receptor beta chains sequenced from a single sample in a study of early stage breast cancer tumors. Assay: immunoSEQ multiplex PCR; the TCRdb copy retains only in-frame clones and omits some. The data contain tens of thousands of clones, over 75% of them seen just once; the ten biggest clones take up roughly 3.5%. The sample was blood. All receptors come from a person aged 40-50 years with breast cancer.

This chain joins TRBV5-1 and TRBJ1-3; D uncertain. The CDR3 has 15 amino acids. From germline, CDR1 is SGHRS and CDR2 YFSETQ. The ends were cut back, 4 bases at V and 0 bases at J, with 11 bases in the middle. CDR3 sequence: CASSKGGISGNTIYF. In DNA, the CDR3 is TGCGCCAGCAGCAAGGGCGGCATCTCTGGAAACACCATATATTTT.

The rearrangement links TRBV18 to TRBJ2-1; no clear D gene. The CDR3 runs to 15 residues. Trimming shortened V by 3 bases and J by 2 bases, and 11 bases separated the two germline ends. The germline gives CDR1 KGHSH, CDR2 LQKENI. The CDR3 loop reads CASSPSLRAYNEQFF. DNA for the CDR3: TGTGCCAGCTCACCGTCCCTGCGCGCCTACAATGAGCAGTTCTTC.

In DNA, the CDR3 is TGTGCCAGCAGTGAAGTAGGGGACAGAACCTACGAGCAGTACTTC. Amino acid sequence: CASSEVGDRTYEQYF. The chain recombines TRBV6-1 with TRBJ2-7, with 7 bases aligning to TRBD1. CDR1 is MNHNS and CDR2 is SASEGT in the germline V gene. The CDR3 is made up of 15 amino acids. V was pared by 1 base and J by 2 bases, with 5 bases of the junction left unmatched.

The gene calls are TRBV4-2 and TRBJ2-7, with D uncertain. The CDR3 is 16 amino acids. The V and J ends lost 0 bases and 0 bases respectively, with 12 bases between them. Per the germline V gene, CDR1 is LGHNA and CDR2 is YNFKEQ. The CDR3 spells CASSQEAGITSYEQYF. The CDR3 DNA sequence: TGTGCCAGCAGCCAAGAGGCTGGGATTACCTCCTACGAGCAGTACTTC.

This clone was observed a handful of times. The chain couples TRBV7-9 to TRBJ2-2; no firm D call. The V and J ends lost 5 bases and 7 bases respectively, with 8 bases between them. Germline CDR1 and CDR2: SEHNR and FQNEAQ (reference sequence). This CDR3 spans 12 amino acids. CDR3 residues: CASSHWNGELFF. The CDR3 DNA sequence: TGTGCCAGCAGCCATTGGAACGGGGAGCTGTTTTTT.

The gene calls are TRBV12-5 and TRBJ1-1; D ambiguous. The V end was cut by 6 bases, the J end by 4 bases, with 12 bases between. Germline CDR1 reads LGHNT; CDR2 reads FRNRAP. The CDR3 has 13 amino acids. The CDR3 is CASGQTASTEAFF. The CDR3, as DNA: TGTGCTAGTGGCCAGACGGCGAGCACTGAAGCTTTCTTT. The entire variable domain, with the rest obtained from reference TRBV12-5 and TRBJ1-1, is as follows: DARVTQTPRHKVTEMGQEVTMRCQPILGHNTVFWYRQTMMQGLELLAYFRNRAPLDDSGMPKDRFSAEMPDATLATLKIQPSEPRDSAVYFCASGQTASTEAFFGQGTRLTVV.

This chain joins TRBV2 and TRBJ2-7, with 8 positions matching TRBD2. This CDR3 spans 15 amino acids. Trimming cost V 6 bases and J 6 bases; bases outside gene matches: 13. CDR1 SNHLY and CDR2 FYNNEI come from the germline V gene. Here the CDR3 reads CASSSNREGLSEQYF. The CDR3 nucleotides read TGTGCCAGCAGCTCAAACCGGGAGGGGCTCTCCGAGCAGTACTTC.

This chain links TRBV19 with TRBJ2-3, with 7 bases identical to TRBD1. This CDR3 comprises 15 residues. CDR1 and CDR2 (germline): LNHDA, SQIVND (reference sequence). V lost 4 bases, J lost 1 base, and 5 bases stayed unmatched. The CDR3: CASSSTGQGTDTQYF. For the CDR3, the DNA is TGTGCCAGTAGTAGCACCGGACAGGGCACAGATACGCAGTATTTT.

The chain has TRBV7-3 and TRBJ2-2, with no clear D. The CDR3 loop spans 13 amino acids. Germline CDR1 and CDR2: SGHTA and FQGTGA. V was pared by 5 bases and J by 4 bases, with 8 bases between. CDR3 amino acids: CASSPTTTGELFF. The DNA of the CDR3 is TGTGCCAGCAGCCCAACTACCACCGGGGAGCTGTTTTTT.

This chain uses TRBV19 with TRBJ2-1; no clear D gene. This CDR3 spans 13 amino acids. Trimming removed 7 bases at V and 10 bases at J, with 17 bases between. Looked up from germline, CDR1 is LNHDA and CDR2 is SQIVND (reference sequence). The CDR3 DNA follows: TGTGCCAGTAACAAAAACAAGCTCGGGGAGCAGTTCTTC. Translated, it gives CASNKNKLGEQFF.

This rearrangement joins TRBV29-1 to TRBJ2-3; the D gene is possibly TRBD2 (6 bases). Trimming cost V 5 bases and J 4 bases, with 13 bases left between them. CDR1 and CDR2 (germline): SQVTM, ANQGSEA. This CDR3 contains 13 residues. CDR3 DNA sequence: TGCAGCGTTCCCGGCTCGGGAGCAGATACGCAGTATTTT. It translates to CSVPGSGADTQYF.

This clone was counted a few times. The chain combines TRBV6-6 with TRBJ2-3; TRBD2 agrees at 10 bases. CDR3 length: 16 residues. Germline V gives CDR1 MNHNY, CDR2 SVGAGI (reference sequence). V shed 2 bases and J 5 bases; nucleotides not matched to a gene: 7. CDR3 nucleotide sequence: TGTGCCAGCAGTTACGCTCAGCGGGAGGGCCAAGATACGCAGTATTTT. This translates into CASSYAQREGQDTQYF.

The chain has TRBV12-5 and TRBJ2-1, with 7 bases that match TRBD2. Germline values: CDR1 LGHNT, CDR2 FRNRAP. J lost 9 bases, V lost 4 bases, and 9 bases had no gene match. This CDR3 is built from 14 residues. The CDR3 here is CASGSTGGSSEQFF. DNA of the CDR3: TGTGCTAGTGGTTCCACGGGCGGGAGTTCTGAGCAGTTCTTC.

The CDR3 loop reads CASSSGTGHTDTQYF. CDR3 sequence (DNA): TGTGCCAGCTCCTCCGGGACAGGCCACACAGATACGCAGTATTTT. V gene TRBV18 combines with J gene TRBJ2-3; 8 bases agree with TRBD1. Germline CDR1 is KGHSH and CDR2 is LQKENI. V lost 6 bases, J lost 2 bases, and 7 bases stayed unmatched. There are 15 residues in the CDR3.

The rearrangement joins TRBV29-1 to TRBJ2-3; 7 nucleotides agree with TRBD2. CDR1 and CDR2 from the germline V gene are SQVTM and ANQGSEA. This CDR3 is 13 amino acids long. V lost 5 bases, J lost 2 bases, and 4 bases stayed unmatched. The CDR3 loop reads CSVQGLVTDTQYF. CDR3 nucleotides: TGCAGCGTTCAAGGACTAGTCACAGATACGCAGTATTTT.

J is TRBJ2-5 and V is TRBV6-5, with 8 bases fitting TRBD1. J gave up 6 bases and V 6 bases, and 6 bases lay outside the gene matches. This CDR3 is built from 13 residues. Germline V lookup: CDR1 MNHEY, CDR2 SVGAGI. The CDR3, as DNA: TGTGCCAGCAGGATAACAGGGGGGCAGACCCAGTACTTC. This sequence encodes CASRITGGQTQYF.

The chain's CDR3 is CAWSVDVSYEQYF. The DNA of the CDR3 is TGTGCCTGGAGTGTTGACGTTTCCTACGAGCAGTACTTC. The chain uses TRBV30 and TRBJ2-7; D is unclear. V lost 0 bases and J lost 1, with 7 bases in between. The CDR3 sequence is 13 residues long. Germline V gene data show CDR1 as GTSNPN and CDR2 as SVGIG (reference sequence). Full variable domain (rest looked up from reference TRBV30 and TRBJ2-7): SQTIHQWPATLVQPVGSPLSLECTVEGTSNPNLYWYRQAAGRGLQLLFYSVGIGQISSEVPQNLSASRPQDRQFILSSKKLLLSDSGFYLCAWSVDVSYEQYFGPGTRLTVT.

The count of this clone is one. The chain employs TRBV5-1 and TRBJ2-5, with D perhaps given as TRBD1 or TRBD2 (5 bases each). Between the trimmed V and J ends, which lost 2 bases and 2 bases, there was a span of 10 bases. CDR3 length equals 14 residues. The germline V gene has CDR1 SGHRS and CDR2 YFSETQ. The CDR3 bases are TGCGCCAGCAGCTTCCAGGGAGTTCAAGAGACCCAGTACTTC. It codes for CASSFQGVQETQYF.

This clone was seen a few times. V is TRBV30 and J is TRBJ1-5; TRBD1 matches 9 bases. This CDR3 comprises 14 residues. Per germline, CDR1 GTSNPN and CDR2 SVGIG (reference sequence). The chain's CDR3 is CAYQDRGGNQPQHF. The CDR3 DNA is TGTGCTTACCAGGACAGGGGAGGCAATCAGCCCCAGCATTTT.

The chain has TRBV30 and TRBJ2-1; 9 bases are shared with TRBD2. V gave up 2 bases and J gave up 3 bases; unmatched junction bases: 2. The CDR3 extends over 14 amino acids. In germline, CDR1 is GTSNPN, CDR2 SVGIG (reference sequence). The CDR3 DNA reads TGTGCCTGGAGTCGGACTAGCGACTACAATGAGCAGTTCTTC. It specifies CAWSRTSDYNEQFF.

CDR3 loop: CATGQGAHAEQFF. CDR3 nucleotide sequence: TGTGCCACCGGACAGGGGGCGCATGCTGAGCAGTTCTTC. The chain employs TRBV10-3 and TRBJ2-1; 11 nucleotides match TRBD1. The germline V gene has CDR1 ENHRY and CDR2 SYGVKD. J was trimmed by 9 bases and V by 10 bases; bases with no gene match: 8. This CDR3 region has 13 residues.

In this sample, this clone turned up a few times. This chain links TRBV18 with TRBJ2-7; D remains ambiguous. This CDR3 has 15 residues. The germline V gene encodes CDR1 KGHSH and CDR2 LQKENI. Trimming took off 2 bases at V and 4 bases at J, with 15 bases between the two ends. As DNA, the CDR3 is TGTGCCAGCTCACCAACGGGTCATACGTTTTACGAGCAGTACTTC. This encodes CASSPTGHTFYEQYF.

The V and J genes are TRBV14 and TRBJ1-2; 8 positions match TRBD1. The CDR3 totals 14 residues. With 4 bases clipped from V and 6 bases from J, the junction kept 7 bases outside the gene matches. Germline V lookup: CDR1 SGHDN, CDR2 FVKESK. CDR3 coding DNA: TGTGCCAGCAGCCGAAGAGGGGGACAGGATGGCTACACCTTC. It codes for CASSRRGGQDGYTF. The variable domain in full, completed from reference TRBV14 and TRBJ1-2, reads EAGVTQFPSHSVIEKGQTVTLRCDPISGHDNLYWYRRVMGKEIKFLLHFVKESKQDESGMPNNRFLAERTGGTYSTLKVQPAELEDSGVYFCASSRRGGQDGYTFGSGTRLTVV.

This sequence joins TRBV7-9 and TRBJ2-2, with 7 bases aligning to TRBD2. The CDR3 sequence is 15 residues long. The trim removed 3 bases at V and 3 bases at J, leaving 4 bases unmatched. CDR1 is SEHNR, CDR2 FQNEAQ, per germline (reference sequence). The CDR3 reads CASSLLAGDTGELFF. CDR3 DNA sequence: TGTGCCAGCAGCTTGCTCGCGGGAGACACCGGGGAGCTGTTTTTT.

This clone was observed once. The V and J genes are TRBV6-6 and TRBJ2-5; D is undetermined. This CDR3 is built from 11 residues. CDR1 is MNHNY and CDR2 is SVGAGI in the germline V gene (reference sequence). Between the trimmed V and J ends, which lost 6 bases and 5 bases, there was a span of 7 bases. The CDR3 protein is CASRKGETQYF. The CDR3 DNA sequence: TGTGCCAGCAGAAAAGGGGAGACCCAGTACTTC.

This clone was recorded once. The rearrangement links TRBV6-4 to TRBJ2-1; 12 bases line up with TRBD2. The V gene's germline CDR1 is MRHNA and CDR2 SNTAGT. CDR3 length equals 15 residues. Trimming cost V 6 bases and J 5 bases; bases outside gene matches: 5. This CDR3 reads CASSHGLAGHNEQFF. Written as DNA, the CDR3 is TGTGCCAGCAGCCACGGACTAGCGGGGCACAATGAGCAGTTCTTC.

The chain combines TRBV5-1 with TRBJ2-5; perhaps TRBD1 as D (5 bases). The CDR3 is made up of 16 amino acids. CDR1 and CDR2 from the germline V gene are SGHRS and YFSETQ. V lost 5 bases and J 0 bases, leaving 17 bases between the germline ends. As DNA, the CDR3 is TGCGCCAGCAGTCCCGCAGACAGCTACTACCAAGAGACCCAGTACTTC. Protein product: CASSPADSYYQETQYF.

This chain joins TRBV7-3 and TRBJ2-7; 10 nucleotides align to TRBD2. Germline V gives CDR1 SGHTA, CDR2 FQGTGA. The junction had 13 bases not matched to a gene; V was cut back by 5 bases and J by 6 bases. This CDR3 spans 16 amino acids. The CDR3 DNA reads TGTGCCAGCAGCCCAGCCGGGACTAGCGTCCGCGCCGAGCAGTACTTC. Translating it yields CASSPAGTSVRAEQYF.

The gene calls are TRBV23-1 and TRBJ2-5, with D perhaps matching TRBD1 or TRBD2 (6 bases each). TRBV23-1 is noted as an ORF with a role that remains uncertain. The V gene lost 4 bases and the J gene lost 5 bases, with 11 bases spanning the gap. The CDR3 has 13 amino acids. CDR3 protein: CASSRQAGETQYF. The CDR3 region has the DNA TGCGCCAGCAGTCGACAGGCGGGGGAGACCCAGTACTTC.

CDR3 DNA: TGTGCCAGCAGCATAAGGACTAGCGGCACAGATACGCAGTATTTT. Translation gives CASSIRTSGTDTQYF. The chain combines TRBV7-9 with TRBJ2-3; 9 bases fit TRBD2. J was trimmed by 1 base and V by 5 bases; bases with no gene match: 4. Looked up from germline, CDR1 is SEHNR and CDR2 is FQNEAQ (reference sequence). The CDR3 has 15 residues.

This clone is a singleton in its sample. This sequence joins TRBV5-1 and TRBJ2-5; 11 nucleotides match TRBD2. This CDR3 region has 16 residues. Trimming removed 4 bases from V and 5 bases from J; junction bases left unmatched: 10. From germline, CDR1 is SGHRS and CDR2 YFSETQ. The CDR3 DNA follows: TGCGCCAGCAGCCGTCCGACTAGCGGGGTACAGGAGACCCAGTACTTC. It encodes CASSRPTSGVQETQYF.